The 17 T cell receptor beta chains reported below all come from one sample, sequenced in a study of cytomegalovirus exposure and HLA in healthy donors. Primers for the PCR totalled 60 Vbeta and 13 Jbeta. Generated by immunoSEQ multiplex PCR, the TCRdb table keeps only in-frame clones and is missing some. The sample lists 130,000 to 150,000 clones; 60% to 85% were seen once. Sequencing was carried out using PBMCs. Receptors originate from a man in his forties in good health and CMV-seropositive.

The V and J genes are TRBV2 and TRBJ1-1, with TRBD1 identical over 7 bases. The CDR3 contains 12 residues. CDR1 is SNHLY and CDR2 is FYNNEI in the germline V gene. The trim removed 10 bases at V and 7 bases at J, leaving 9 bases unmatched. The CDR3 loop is CATDRAYFEAFF. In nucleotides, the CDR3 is TGTGCCACTGACAGGGCGTACTTTGAAGCTTTCTTT.

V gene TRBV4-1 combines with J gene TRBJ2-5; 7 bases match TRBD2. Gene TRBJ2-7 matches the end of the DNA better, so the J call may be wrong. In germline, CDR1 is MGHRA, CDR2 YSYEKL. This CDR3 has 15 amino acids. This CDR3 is CASSQDWGGAYEQYF. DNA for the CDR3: TGCGCCAGCAGCCAAGACTGGGGGGGGGCCTACGAGCAGTACTTC.

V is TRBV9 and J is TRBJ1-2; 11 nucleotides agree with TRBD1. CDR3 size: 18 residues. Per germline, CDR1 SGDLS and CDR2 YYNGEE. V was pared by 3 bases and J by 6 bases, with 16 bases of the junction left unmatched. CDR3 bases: TGTGCCAGCAGCGCCGGGACAGGGGGTTCATGGTCGTGGCATGGCTACACCTTC. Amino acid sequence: CASSAGTGGSWSWHGYTF.

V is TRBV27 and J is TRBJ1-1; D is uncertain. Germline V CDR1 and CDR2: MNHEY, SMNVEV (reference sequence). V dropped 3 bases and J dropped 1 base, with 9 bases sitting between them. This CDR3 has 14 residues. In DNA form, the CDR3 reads TGTGCCAGCAGTTTGACGGGATGGAACACTGAAGCTTTCTTT. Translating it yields CASSLTGWNTEAFF.

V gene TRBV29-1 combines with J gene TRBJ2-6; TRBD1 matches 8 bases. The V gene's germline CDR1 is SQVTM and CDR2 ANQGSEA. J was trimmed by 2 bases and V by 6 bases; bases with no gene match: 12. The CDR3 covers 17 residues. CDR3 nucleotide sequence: TGCAGCGTGGGCGGGGACAGGTCTGTAACTGGGGCCAACGTCCTGACTTTC. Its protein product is CSVGGDRSVTGANVLTF.

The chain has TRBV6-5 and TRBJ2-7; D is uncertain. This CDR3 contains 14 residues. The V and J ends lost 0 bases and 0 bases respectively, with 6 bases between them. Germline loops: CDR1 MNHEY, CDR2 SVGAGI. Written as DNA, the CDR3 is TGTGCCAGCAGTTACTCCACAGCCTCCTACGAGCAGTACTTC. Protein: CASSYSTASYEQYF.

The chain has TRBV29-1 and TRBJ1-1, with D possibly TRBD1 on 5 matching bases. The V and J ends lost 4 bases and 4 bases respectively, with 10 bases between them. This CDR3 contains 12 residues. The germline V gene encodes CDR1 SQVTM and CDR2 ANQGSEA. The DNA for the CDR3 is TGCAGCGTTGTCGGGGGGGGCACTGAAGCTTTCTTT. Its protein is CSVVGGGTEAFF.

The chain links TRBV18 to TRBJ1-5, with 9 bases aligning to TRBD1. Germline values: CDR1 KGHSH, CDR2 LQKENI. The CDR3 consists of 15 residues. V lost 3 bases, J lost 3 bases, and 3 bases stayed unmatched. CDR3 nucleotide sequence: TGTGCCAGCTCACCTGGGACAGGGACCAATCAGCCCCAGCATTTT. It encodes CASSPGTGTNQPQHF.

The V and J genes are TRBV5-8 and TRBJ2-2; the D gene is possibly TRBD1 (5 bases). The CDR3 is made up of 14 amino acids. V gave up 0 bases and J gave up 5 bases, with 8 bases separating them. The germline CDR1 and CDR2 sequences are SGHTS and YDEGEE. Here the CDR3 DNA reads TGTGCCAGCAGCTTGGGGGGCCGGACCGGGGAGCTGTTTTTT. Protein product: CASSLGGRTGELFF.

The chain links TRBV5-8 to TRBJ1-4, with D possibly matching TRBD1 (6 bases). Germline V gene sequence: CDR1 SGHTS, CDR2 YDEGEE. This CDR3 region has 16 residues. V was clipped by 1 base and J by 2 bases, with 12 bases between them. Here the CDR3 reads CASSLPRDTTNEKLFF. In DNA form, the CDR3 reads TGTGCCAGCAGCTTGCCCCGGGACACTACTAATGAAAAACTGTTTTTT.

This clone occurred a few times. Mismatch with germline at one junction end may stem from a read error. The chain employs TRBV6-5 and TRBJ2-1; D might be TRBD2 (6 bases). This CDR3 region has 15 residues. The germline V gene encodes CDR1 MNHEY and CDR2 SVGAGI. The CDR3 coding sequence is TGTGCCAGCAGTGACTCAGCGGGCTCCTACAATGAGCAGTTCTTC. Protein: CASSDSAGSYNEQFF.

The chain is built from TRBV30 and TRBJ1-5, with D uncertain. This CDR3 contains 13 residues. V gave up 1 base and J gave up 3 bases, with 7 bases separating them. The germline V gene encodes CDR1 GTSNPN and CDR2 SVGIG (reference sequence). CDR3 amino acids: CAWSEQSNQPQHF. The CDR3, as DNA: TGTGCCTGGAGTGAACAATCCAATCAGCCCCAGCATTTT.

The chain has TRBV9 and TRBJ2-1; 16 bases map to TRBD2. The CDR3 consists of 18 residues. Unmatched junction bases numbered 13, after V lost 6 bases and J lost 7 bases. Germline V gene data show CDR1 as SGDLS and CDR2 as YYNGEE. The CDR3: CASNPGLAGGQTWNEQFF. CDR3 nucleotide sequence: TGTGCCAGCAACCCGGGACTAGCGGGAGGGCAGACATGGAATGAGCAGTTCTTC.

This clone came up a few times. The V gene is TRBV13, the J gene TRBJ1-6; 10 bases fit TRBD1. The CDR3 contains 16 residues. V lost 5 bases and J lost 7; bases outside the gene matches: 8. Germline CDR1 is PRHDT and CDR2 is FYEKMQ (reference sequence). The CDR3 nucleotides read TGTGCCAGCAGCACAACGACAGGGGGCACGAATTCACCCCTCCACTTT. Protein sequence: CASSTTTGGTNSPLHF.

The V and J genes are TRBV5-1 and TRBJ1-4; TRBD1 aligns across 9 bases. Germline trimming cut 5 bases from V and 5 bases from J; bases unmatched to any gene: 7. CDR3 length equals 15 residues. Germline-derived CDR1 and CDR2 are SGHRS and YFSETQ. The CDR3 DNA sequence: TGCGCCAGCAGACCGACAGGACAGGGGAATGAAAAACTGTTTTTT. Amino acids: CASRPTGQGNEKLFF.

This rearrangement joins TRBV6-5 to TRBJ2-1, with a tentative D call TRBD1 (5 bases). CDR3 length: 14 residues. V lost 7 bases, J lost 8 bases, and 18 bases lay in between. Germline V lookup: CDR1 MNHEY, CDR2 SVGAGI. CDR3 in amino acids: CASKQAWGTDEQFF. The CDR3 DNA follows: TGTGCCAGCAAACAGGCTTGGGGCACGGATGAGCAGTTCTTC.

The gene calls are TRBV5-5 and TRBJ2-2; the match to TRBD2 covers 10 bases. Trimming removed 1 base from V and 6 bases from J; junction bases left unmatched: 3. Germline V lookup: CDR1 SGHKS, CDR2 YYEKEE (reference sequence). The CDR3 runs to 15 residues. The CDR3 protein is CASSLTSGNSGELFF. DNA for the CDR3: TGTGCCAGCAGCTTGACTAGCGGGAATTCCGGGGAGCTGTTTTTT.